The clone carrying this TCR beta chain was recorded only once. Germline lookup yields CDR1 SGHDT and CDR2 YYEEEE. After removal of 0 bases from V and 1 base from J, the junction contained 0 bases not matched to a gene. The CDR3 length is 15 residues. The input for sorted-subset replicate PCRs was approximately 200 ng DNA, tens of thousands of T cell genomes. Clones were read by immunoSEQ multiplex PCR, and TCRdb kept only the in-frame ones, dropping some. The table lists more than 2,000,000 clones, just over 90% of them singletons. Each sample came from a Caucasian adult donor living in Nashville, Tennessee. This record comes from a study of shared clonotypes between healthy human individuals.

The clonotype comes from a man between 18 and 35 years old in good health. Some clones in this sample may be carry-over from other donors' samples. Input material: naive CD4+ T cells from PBMCs. Described subset: CD45RA+ positively selected. This sequence joins TRBV5-6 and TRBJ2-5; 10 bases map to TRBD1. Written as DNA, the CDR3 is TGTGCCAGCAGCTTGGGACAGGGGGCCCAAGAGACCCAGTACTTC. Encoded protein: CASSLGQGAQETQYF.